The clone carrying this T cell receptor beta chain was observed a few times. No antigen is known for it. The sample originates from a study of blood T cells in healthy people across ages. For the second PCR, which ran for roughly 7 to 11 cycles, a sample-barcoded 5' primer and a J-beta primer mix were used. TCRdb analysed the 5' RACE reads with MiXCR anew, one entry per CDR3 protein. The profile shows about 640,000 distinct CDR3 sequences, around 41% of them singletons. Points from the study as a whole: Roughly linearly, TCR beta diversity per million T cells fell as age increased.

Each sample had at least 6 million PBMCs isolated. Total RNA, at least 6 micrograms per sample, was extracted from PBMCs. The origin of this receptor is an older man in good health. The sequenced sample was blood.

CDR3 protein: CASSYEVNTEAFF. DNA for the CDR3: TGTGCCAGCAGTTACGAAGTGAACACTGAAGCTTTCTTT. This chain uses TRBV6-5 with TRBJ1-1; D is unresolved. Trimming cost V 2 bases and J 0 bases, with 4 bases left between them. This CDR3 region has 13 residues. Germline loops: CDR1 MNHEY, CDR2 SVGAGI.